This record looks at one T cell receptor (beta chain) sequence and its context. Its antigen is unknown. TEMRA cells were FACS-enriched and CD8+ and CD4+ T cells negatively isolated. Random-hexamer reverse transcription was applied to roughly 0.45 to 1 ug RNA. TCRdb processed the immunoSEQ multiplex PCR reads anew with MiXCR; each CDR3 protein has one entry. The data hold around 300,000 distinct CDR3 sequences, with over 75% observed a single time. The data originate from a study of CD8 T cells in Susac syndrome. The study's findings and limits: The study's TCR sequencing and HLA analysis drew on a certain number of individuals. That number was acknowledged as relatively small.

The CDR3 extends over 15 amino acids. Germline V gives CDR1 SGHAT, CDR2 FQNNGV. Trimming took off 5 bases at V and 3 bases at J, with 17 bases between the two ends. Sequenced sample: CD8+ T cells from PBMCs. The chain links TRBV11-2 to TRBJ2-7; no firm D call. The sequence was collected from a human donor with multiple sclerosis. Here the CDR3 reads CASSPTVSRSYEQYF. The CDR3 DNA follows: TGTGCCAGCAGCCCGACGGTGTCCAGGAGCTACGAGCAGTACTTC.